This TCR beta chain was found in a study of vaccination effects on CD4 cells after COVID-19. Upon completion of roughly ten days in culture, CD4+ T cells were isolated. CDR1 and CDR2 (germline): MNHEY, SVGAGI. This CDR3 has 14 amino acids. The germline V and J ends were trimmed by 6 bases and 3 bases, with 12 bases remaining between them. Concerning this clone: Its specificity is not known.

The method was immunoSEQ multiplex PCR; TCRdb's version includes in-frame clones alone and lacks a portion of them. The sample lists about 76,000 clones, about 74% occurring once. This sequence joins TRBV6-5 and TRBJ1-5; tentative D call: TRBD1 (6 bases). Sequenced here: CD4+ T cells from PBMCs cultured without peptide, sampled before COVID-19 vaccination. The source is a human donor who received a COVID-19 vaccine. DNA of the CDR3: TGTGCCAGCAGGAGGGGGAGCCCCAATCAGCCCCAGCATTTT. Its protein product is CASRRGSPNQPQHF.